What follows is one T cell receptor (beta chain) and its context. The sample belongs to a study of T cells after yellow fever vaccination. Each CDR3 protein is one row after TCRdb ran MiXCR on the 5' RACE reads. Seen here are approximately 70,000 distinct CDR3 sequences, 7.3% observed once, and the top ten hold more than 25%. Germline V gene lookup returns CDR1 MGHDK and CDR2 SYGVNS. V was cut by 2 bases and J by 5 bases, with 16 bases left in between. The CDR3 is made up of 16 amino acids. The receptor was derived from a man aged 18 to 30 who received the YFV17D yellow fever vaccine. The chain is built from TRBV25-1 and TRBJ1-5, with TRBD1 as a possible D gene (5 bases). The sequencing used CD8+ T cells sorted from PBMCs, collected 10 to 11 days after the first yellow fever vaccination. The CDR3 bases are TGTGCCAGCAGTGAAGGGGCTCCGCTGGATCATCAGCCCCAGCATTTT. Translation gives CASSEGAPLDHQPQHF.